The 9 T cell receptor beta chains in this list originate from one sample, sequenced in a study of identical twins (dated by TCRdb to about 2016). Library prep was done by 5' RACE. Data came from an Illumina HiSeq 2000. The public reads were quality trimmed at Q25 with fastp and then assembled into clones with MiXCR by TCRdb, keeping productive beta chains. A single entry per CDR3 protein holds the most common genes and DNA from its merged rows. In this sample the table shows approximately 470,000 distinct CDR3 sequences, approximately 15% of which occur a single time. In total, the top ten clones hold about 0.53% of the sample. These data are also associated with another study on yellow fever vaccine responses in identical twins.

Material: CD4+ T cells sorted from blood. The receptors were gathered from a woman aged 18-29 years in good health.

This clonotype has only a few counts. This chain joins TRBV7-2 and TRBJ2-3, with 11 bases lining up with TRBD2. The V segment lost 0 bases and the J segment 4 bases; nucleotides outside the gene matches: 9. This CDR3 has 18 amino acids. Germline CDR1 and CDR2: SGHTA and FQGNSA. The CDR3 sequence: CASSLAPWSSGGADTQYF. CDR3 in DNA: TGTGCCAGCAGCTTAGCGCCCTGGAGTAGCGGGGGGGCAGATACGCAGTATTTT.

The CDR3 DNA reads as TGTGCCAGCAGCTTAGATGGTGGCCCTACGCAGTATTTT. It translates to CASSLDGGPTQYF. The chain recombines TRBV11-1 with TRBJ2-3; D gene ambiguous. The CDR3 is 13 amino acids. Germline loops: CDR1 SGHAT, CDR2 FQDESV (reference sequence). The V end lost 1 base, the J end lost 8 bases, and 10 bases lay between the germline ends.

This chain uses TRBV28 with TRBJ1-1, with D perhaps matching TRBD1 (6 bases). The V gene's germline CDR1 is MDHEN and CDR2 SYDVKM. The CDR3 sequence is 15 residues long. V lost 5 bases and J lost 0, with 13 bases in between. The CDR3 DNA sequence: TGTGCCAGCAGTCCCCCAGACAGGATGAACACTGAAGCTTTCTTT. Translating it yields CASSPPDRMNTEAFF. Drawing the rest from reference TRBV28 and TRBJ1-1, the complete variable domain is DVKVTQSSRYLVKRTGEKVFLECVQDMDHENMFWYRQDPGLGLRLIYFSYDVKMKEKGDIPEGYSVSREKKERFSLILESASTNQTSMYLCASSPPDRMNTEAFFGQGTRLTVV.

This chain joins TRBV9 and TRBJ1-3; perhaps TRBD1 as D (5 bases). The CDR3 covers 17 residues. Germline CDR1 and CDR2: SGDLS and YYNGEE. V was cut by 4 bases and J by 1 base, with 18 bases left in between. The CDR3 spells CASSPAIGRGSGNTIYF. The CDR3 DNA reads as TGTGCCAGCAGCCCCGCGATCGGACGGGGGTCTGGAAACACCATATATTTT. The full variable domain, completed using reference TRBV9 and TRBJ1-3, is DSGVTQTPKHLITATGQRVTLRCSPRSGDLSVYWYQQSLDQGLQFLIQYYNGEERAKGNILERFSAQQFPDLHSELNLSSLELGDSALYFCASSPAIGRGSGNTIYFGEGSWLTVV.

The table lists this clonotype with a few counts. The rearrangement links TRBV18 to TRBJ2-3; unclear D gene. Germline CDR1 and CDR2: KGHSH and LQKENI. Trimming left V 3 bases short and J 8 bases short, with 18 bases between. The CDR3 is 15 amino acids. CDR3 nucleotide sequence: TGTGCCAGCTCACCGGGCCAACCTTCCACATTTACGCAGTATTTT. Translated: CASSPGQPSTFTQYF.

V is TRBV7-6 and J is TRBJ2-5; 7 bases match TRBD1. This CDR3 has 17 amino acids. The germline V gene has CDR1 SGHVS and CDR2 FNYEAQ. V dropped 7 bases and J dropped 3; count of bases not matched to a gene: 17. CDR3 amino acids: CASTKWPKGQVEETQYF. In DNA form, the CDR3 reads TGTGCCAGCACAAAATGGCCGAAAGGACAGGTAGAAGAGACCCAGTACTTC.

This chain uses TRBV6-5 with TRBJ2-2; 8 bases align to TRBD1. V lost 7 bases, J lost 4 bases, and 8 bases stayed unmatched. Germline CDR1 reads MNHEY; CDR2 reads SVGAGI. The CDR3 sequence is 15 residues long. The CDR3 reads CASISGQGGTGELFF. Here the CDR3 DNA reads TGTGCCAGCATTTCCGGACAGGGAGGCACCGGGGAGCTGTTTTTT.

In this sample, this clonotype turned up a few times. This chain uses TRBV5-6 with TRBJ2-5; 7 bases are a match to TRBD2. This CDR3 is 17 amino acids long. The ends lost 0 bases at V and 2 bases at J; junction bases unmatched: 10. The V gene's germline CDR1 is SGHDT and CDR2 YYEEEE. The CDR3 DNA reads TGTGCCAGCAGCTTGGTGGTGAGACTAGCAGAACAAGAGACCCAGTACTTC. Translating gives CASSLVVRLAEQETQYF.

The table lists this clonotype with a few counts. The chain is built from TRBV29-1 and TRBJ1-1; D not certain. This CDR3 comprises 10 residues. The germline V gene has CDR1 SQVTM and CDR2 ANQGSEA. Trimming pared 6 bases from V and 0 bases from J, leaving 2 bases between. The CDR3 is CSVLNTEAFF. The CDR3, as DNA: TGCAGCGTCCTGAACACTGAAGCTTTCTTT.